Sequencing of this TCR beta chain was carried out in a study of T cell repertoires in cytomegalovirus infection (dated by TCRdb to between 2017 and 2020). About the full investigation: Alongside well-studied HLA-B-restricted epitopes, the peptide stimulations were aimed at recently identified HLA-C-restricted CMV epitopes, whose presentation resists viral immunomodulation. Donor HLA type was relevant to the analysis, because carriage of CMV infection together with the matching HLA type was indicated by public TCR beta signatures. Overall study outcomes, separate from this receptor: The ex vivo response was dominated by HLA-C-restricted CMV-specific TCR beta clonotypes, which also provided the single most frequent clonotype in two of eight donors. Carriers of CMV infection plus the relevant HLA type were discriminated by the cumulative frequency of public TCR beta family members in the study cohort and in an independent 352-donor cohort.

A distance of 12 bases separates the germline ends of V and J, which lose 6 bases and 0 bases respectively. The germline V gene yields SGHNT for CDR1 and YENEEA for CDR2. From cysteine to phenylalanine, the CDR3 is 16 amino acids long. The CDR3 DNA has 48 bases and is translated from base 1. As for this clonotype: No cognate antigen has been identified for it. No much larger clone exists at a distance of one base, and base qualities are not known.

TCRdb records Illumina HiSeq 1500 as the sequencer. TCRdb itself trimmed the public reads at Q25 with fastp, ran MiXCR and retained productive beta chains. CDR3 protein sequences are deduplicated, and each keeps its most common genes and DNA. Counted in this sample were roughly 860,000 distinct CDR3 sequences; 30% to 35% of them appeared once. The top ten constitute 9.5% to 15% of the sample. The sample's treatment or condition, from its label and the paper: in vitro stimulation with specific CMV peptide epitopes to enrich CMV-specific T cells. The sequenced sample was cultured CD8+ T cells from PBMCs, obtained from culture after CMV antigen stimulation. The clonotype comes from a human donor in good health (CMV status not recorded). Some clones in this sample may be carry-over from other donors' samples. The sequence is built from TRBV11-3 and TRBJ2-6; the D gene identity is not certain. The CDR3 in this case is CASSQRSGSGANVLTF. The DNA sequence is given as TGTGCCAGCAGTCAAAGATCTGGCTCTGGGGCCAACGTCCTGACTTTC.